A single sample gave rise to the 32 T cell receptor beta chains below, sequenced in a study of human T cells and chemical hapten exposure. TCRdb used MiXCR to reprocess the 5' RACE reads, holding one entry per CDR3 protein. Altogether 110,000 or so distinct CDR3 sequences are present, 19% being singletons, with the ten largest covering about 3%. The study extracted total RNA from unfractionated whole blood. All receptors derive from a human donor in good health.

The chain recombines TRBV20-1 with TRBJ1-1; 7 nucleotides line up with TRBD1. V gave up 2 bases and J gave up 0 bases; unmatched junction bases: 9. This CDR3 contains 16 residues. CDR1 and CDR2 (germline): DFQATT, SNEGSKA (reference sequence). The CDR3 sequence is CSARFRPGTVNTEAFF. The CDR3 region has the DNA TGCAGTGCTAGATTCAGACCCGGGACAGTGAACACTGAAGCTTTCTTT.

This chain joins TRBV12-3 or TRBV12-4 and TRBJ1-3; 8 nucleotides agree with TRBD1. Losses at the gene ends were 5 bases for V and 0 bases for J; bases not matched to a gene: 6. This CDR3 is built from 16 residues. The CDR3 loop is CASSPGQGLSGNTIYF. CDR3 bases: TGTGCCAGCAGTCCTGGACAGGGCCTCTCTGGAAACACCATATATTTT.

The table lists this clonotype with a few counts. The chain is built from TRBV7-9 and TRBJ1-1; D possibly corresponds to TRBD1 (6 bases). The V end was cut by 3 bases, the J end by 5 bases, with 19 bases between. Per germline, CDR1 SEHNR and CDR2 FQNEAQ (reference sequence). The CDR3 covers 16 residues. CDR3 nucleotide sequence: TGTGCCAGCAGCTTGACAGGACCCAGTGGTAGTACTGAAGCTTTCTTT. It is translated as CASSLTGPSGSTEAFF.

This clonotype has only a few counts. The V gene is TRBV12-3 or TRBV12-4, the J gene TRBJ1-6; D is unclear. The CDR3 is 13 amino acids. Trimming left V 3 bases short and J 8 bases short, with 8 bases between. The CDR3 reads CASSLQGYSPLHF. CDR3 nucleotides: TGTGCCAGCAGTTTGCAAGGTTATTCACCCCTCCACTTT.

Of note for this clonotype: At one end the junction does not follow the germline gene, possibly because of a read error. The rearrangement uses TRBV4-1 and TRBJ2-1, with D uncertain. Per germline, CDR1 MGHRA and CDR2 YSYEKL. The CDR3 totals 13 residues. As DNA, the CDR3 is TGCGCCAGCAGCCCCCTCCCGGGCAATAAGCAGTTCTTC. It yields the protein CASSPLPGNKQFF.

This chain connects TRBV3-1 to TRBJ2-5, with 7 nucleotides matching TRBD1. CDR3 length: 13 amino acids. CDR1 and CDR2 from the germline V gene are LGHDT and YNNKEL (reference sequence). Unmatched junction bases numbered 3, after V lost 4 bases and J lost 4 bases. This CDR3 is CASSPRQGETQYF. CDR3 nucleotides: TGTGCCAGCAGCCCCCGACAGGGAGAGACCCAGTACTTC.

This clonotype was seen a handful of times. J is TRBJ2-6 and V is TRBV28; TRBD1 matches 9 bases. The germline gives CDR1 MDHEN, CDR2 SYDVKM. Trimming took 6 bases from V and 1 from J; bases not matched to a gene: 1. This CDR3 comprises 15 residues. Written as DNA, the CDR3 is TGTGCCAGCAGGACAGGGGGATCTGGGGCCAACGTCCTGACTTTC. This sequence encodes CASRTGGSGANVLTF.

The chain couples TRBV7-7 to TRBJ1-1; TRBD1 matches 9 bases. The CDR3 length is 14 residues. Per germline, CDR1 SSHAT and CDR2 FNYEAQ (reference sequence). CDR3 DNA: TGTGCTCCGGGACAGGGCCCCTTGAACACTGAAGCTTTCTTT. It specifies CAPGQGPLNTEAFF.

The chain links TRBV6-1 to TRBJ2-7, with unresolved D. The CDR3 runs 16 residues. Germline V lookup: CDR1 MNHNS, CDR2 SASEGT. V shed 2 bases and J shed 4 bases, with 18 bases lying between them. The chain's CDR3 is CASSEMETSGMYEQYF. The CDR3 region has the DNA TGTGCCAGCAGTGAAATGGAGACCTCCGGAATGTACGAGCAGTACTTC.

This clonotype was recorded a few times. This sequence joins TRBV27 and TRBJ2-5, with TRBD1 as a possible D gene (6 bases). The CDR3 is 16 amino acids. Trimming shortened V by 0 bases and J by 1 base, and 12 bases separated the two germline ends. Germline CDR1 and CDR2: MNHEY and SMNVEV (reference sequence). CDR3 sequence: CASSLSPVQGQETQYF. CDR3 nucleotide sequence: TGTGCCAGCAGTTTATCCCCCGTACAGGGCCAAGAGACCCAGTACTTC.

This clonotype has a count of ten or more. The chain couples TRBV3-1 to TRBJ2-1; 11 bases are shared with TRBD2. V shed 4 bases and J 4 bases; nucleotides not matched to a gene: 9. The CDR3 loop spans 17 amino acids. The germline V gene encodes CDR1 LGHDT and CDR2 YNNKEL (reference sequence). For the CDR3, the DNA is TGTGCCAGCAGCCCACCGACCGGGACTAGCGGTTACAATGAGCAGTTCTTC. Translation gives CASSPPTGTSGYNEQFF.

This chain joins TRBV13 and TRBJ1-1; perhaps TRBD1 as D (5 bases). Germline loops: CDR1 PRHDT, CDR2 FYEKMQ (reference sequence). CDR3 size: 13 residues. Trimming removed 8 bases from V and 4 bases from J, with 14 bases in between. This CDR3 is CASPPPGGTEAFF. The CDR3 DNA reads as TGTGCCAGCCCTCCACCCGGGGGCACTGAAGCTTTCTTT. The variable domain in full, with the rest retrieved from reference TRBV13 and TRBJ1-1, is AAGVIQSPRHLIKEKRETATLKCYPIPRHDTVYWYQQGPGQDPQFLISFYEKMQSDKGSIPDRFSAQQFSDYHSELNMSSLELGDSALYFCASPPPGGTEAFFGQGTRLTVV.

This clonotype was found a few times. The rearrangement uses TRBV18 and TRBJ1-5, with 8 bases fitting TRBD1. CDR1 KGHSH and CDR2 LQKENI come from the germline V gene. With 3 bases clipped from V and 7 bases from J, the junction kept 8 bases outside the gene matches. The CDR3 contains 15 residues. CDR3 sequence reads: CASSPSGGAVQPQHF. The CDR3 nucleotides are TGTGCCAGCTCACCTTCAGGGGGCGCGGTGCAGCCCCAGCATTTT.

The chain is built from TRBV14 and TRBJ1-2; the D is unclear. Germline CDR1 SGHDN, CDR2 FVKESK. The CDR3 extends over 14 amino acids. V was clipped by 2 bases and J by 5 bases, with 12 bases between them. In nucleotides, the CDR3 is TGTGCCAGCAGCCAAAATCCACCCTATTATGGCTACACCTTC. Its translation is CASSQNPPYYGYTF.

The chain couples TRBV7-2 to TRBJ1-6; 10 bases align to TRBD1. The junction had 14 bases not matched to a gene; V was cut back by 3 bases and J by 9 bases. CDR3 length equals 18 residues. Germline values: CDR1 SGHTA, CDR2 FQGNSA. The CDR3 region is CASSFETGGPASGSPLHF. As DNA, the CDR3 is TGTGCCAGCAGCTTCGAGACAGGGGGCCCAGCTTCGGGTTCACCCCTCCACTTT.

The chain links TRBV20-1 to TRBJ2-7; D is possibly TRBD1 (5 bases). Germline-derived CDR1 and CDR2 are DFQATT and SNEGSKA (reference sequence). This CDR3 contains 15 residues. V was clipped by 6 bases and J by 6 bases, with 24 bases between them. The CDR3 sequence is CSAPQGGNPTREQYF. The CDR3 bases are TGCAGTGCCCCCCAGGGCGGAAACCCTACGCGCGAGCAGTACTTC.

The chain combines TRBV28 with TRBJ1-1, with D perhaps matching TRBD1 (6 bases). From germline, CDR1 is MDHEN and CDR2 SYDVKM. The V end lost 3 bases, the J end lost 4 bases, and 21 bases lay between the germline ends. This CDR3 contains 17 residues. The CDR3 DNA reads as TGTGCCAGCAGTTTCCCGACAATGGGGGGGCGCGGCACTGAAGCTTTCTTT. Translated, it gives CASSFPTMGGRGTEAFF.

This chain connects TRBV30 to TRBJ2-7; TRBD1 is a possible D gene (6 bases). The CDR3 sequence is 11 residues long. The V end was cut by 2 bases, the J end by 13 bases, with 15 bases between. Germline CDR1 GTSNPN, CDR2 SVGIG (reference sequence). CDR3 amino acids: CAWSTGWVHYF. CDR3 DNA sequence: TGTGCCTGGAGTACAGGGTGGGTGCATTACTTC. Full variable domain (rest looked up from reference TRBV30 and TRBJ2-7): SQTIHQWPATLVQPVGSPLSLECTVEGTSNPNLYWYRQAAGRGLQLLFYSVGIGQISSEVPQNLSASRPQDRQFILSSKKLLLSDSGFYLCAWSTGWVHYFGPGTRLTVT.

The gene calls are TRBV18 and TRBJ2-5; D remains unclear. In germline, CDR1 is KGHSH, CDR2 LQKENI. With 4 bases removed from V and 0 bases from J, the gap between germline ends came to 3 bases. The CDR3 runs to 12 residues. For the CDR3, the DNA is TGTGCCAGCTCACAGTACCAAGAGACCCAGTACTTC. It encodes CASSQYQETQYF.

CDR3 coding DNA: TGCAGCGTTGTGGGGGGACAGGTTGGGGAGACCCAGTACTTC. Protein sequence: CSVVGGQVGETQYF. This sequence joins TRBV29-1 and TRBJ2-5; TRBD1 matches 8 bases. The V gene end was trimmed by 4 bases and the J gene end by 5 bases; junction bases not matched to a gene: 9. Germline V gene data show CDR1 as SQVTM and CDR2 as ANQGSEA. This CDR3 is built from 14 residues. The full variable domain, its missing parts supplied by reference TRBV29-1 and TRBJ2-5, is SAVISQKPSRDICQRGTSLTIQCQVDSQVTMMFWYRQQPGQSLTLIATANQGSEATYESGFVIDKFPISRPNLTFSTLTVSNMSPEDSSIYLCSVVGGQVGETQYFGPGTRLLVL.

The J gene is TRBJ2-7, the V gene TRBV4-1; D unresolved. The CDR3 loop spans 16 amino acids. The germline CDR1 and CDR2 sequences are MGHRA and YSYEKL. V was pared by 0 bases and J by 1 base, with 13 bases between. The DNA of the CDR3 is TGCGCCAGCAGCCAAGAGCCCCCCCCGCTGTCCTACGAGCAGTACTTC. This sequence encodes CASSQEPPPLSYEQYF.

The chain couples TRBV9 to TRBJ2-2; D possibly corresponds to TRBD2 (6 bases). There are 17 residues in the CDR3. Germline loops: CDR1 SGDLS, CDR2 YYNGEE. V gave up 7 bases and J gave up 0 bases, with 19 bases separating them. In nucleotides, the CDR3 is TGTGCCAGCTATGGGACTCCCACCGGCGCGAACACCGGGGAGCTGTTTTTT. This sequence encodes CASYGTPTGANTGELFF.

The J gene is TRBJ2-1, the V gene TRBV11-2; D is unclear. The CDR3 runs to 12 residues. The V end was cut by 4 bases, the J end by 7 bases, with 8 bases between. Germline values: CDR1 SGHAT, CDR2 FQNNGV. CDR3 region: CASSSFRNEQFF. The CDR3 DNA reads TGTGCCAGCAGCTCTTTTCGTAATGAGCAGTTCTTC.

This clonotype appeared a few times. The chain combines TRBV12-3 or TRBV12-4 with TRBJ1-4; D is uncertain. Trimming stripped 4 bases from V and 4 bases from J, with 13 bases between. The CDR3 covers 15 residues. In DNA, the CDR3 is TGTGCCAGCAGTTACGAGAGGGCTGGTAATGAAAAACTGTTTTTT. This codes for CASSYERAGNEKLFF.

This clonotype was counted a few times. The genes are TRBV27 and TRBJ2-5; 10 bases align to TRBD1. Germline V gene sequence: CDR1 MNHEY, CDR2 SMNVEV (reference sequence). J was trimmed by 10 bases and V by 4 bases; bases with no gene match: 12. CDR3 length: 15 amino acids. In DNA form, the CDR3 reads TGTGCCAGCAGTTCATCGGGACAGGGGCTGAAGGGCCAGTACTTC. This encodes CASSSSGQGLKGQYF.

This clonotype was observed a few times. V is TRBV6-2 or TRBV6-3 and J is TRBJ1-6; D perhaps matches TRBD1 (6 bases). Between the trimmed V and J ends, which lost 0 bases and 5 bases, there was a span of 11 bases. The CDR3 has 16 residues. CDR1 and CDR2 from the germline V gene are MNHEY and SVGEGT. The CDR3 DNA reads TGTGCCAGCAGTTACTCGAAGGCAGGGGATAATTCACCCCTCCACTTT. Its translation is CASSYSKAGDNSPLHF.

The J gene is TRBJ1-1, the V gene TRBV7-3; D might be TRBD1 (5 bases). The CDR3 length is 16 residues. V shed 4 bases and J shed 1 base, with 16 bases lying between them. Per germline, CDR1 SGHTA and CDR2 FQGTGA. The CDR3, as DNA: TGTGCCAGCAGCTATGGGGCACGAGCGGCGAACACTGAAGCTTTCTTT. Its translation: CASSYGARAANTEAFF.

The chain has TRBV5-1 and TRBJ1-5; no definite D call. The length of the CDR3 is 13 residues. V lost 0 bases, J lost 6 bases, and 7 bases lay in between. Per germline, CDR1 SGHRS and CDR2 YFSETQ. The CDR3 reads CASSLEPAQPQHF. The CDR3 coding sequence is TGCGCCAGCAGCTTGGAACCAGCTCAGCCCCAGCATTTT.

The V call is TRBV20-1, the J call TRBJ1-5; the D gene is possibly TRBD1 (5 bases). The CDR3 extends over 13 amino acids. The germline V gene has CDR1 DFQATT and CDR2 SNEGSKA (reference sequence). Trimming stripped 3 bases from V and 5 bases from J, with 11 bases between. In DNA form, the CDR3 reads TGCAGTGCTAGGAGGGGCATGTATCAGCCCCAGCATTTT. Residues: CSARRGMYQPQHF.

The CDR3 sequence is CSVGAGVQETQYF. The CDR3 DNA reads as TGCAGCGTGGGGGCCGGGGTACAAGAGACCCAGTACTTC. The chain uses TRBV29-1 and TRBJ2-5; D perhaps matches TRBD1 (6 bases). CDR1 and CDR2 from the germline V gene are SQVTM and ANQGSEA. This CDR3 has 13 residues. Trimming pared 6 bases from V and 2 bases from J, leaving 13 bases between.

This clonotype was seen only a few times. The J gene is TRBJ2-3, the V gene TRBV3-1; weak D call: TRBD2 (5 bases). V lost 4 bases and J lost 0, with 8 bases in between. CDR1 and CDR2 (germline): LGHDT, YNNKEL (reference sequence). The CDR3 totals 14 residues. CDR3 sequence reads: CASSLRTSTDTQYF. The CDR3 bases are TGTGCCAGCAGCCTTCGGACTAGCACAGATACGCAGTATTTT.

V usage is TRBV20-1 and J usage is TRBJ2-1; 9 bases map to TRBD2. Losses at the gene ends were 3 bases for V and 0 bases for J; bases not matched to a gene: 6. Germline values: CDR1 DFQATT, CDR2 SNEGSKA (reference sequence). The CDR3 is 16 amino acids. The CDR3 sequence is CSARGVSGSSYNEQFF. As DNA, the CDR3 is TGCAGTGCTAGGGGAGTTAGCGGGAGCTCCTACAATGAGCAGTTCTTC.